The 19 T cell receptor beta chains presented below share a single source sample, sequenced in a study of beta chain features in type 1 diabetes. General study results and limits: Shortening of TCRB CDR3s, moderate but significant, appeared in all four CD4+ subsets of Type 1 diabetes patients.

These receptors' antigens are unknown. The authors reverse transcribed all of the isolated RNA, so sequencing captured expressed TCRB transcripts. Some clones are missing from TCRdb's copy, which holds only in-frame ones; the method was immunoSEQ multiplex PCR. The sample holds a few hundred thousand clones; around 9.6% are singletons and the top ten take 0.6%. The sample was central memory CD4+ T cells from blood. The receptor source for this set is a man between 25 and 39 years old with type 1 diabetes.

This clone appeared many times. The J gene is TRBJ2-1, the V gene TRBV28, with 7 bases identical to TRBD1. Trimming removed 5 bases from V and 5 bases from J; junction bases left unmatched: 9. CDR3 length: 15 residues. Germline V gene lookup returns CDR1 MDHEN and CDR2 SYDVKM. The CDR3 protein is CASSLLGTDDNEQFF. The CDR3 DNA follows: TGTGCCAGCAGTCTACTAGGGACAGACGACAATGAGCAGTTCTTC. Using reference TRBV28 and TRBJ2-1 for the parts outside the CDR3, the full variable domain is DVKVTQSSRYLVKRTGEKVFLECVQDMDHENMFWYRQDPGLGLRLIYFSYDVKMKEKGDIPEGYSVSREKKERFSLILESASTNQTSMYLCASSLLGTDDNEQFFGPGTRLTVL.

This clone was detected only a few times. The CDR3 reads CSVCWGRRETQYF. The CDR3 DNA is TGCAGCGTTTGCTGGGGGCGGCGAGAGACCCAGTACTTC. The rearrangement joins TRBV29-1 to TRBJ2-5, with D possibly TRBD1 on 6 matching bases. The CDR3 extends over 13 amino acids. V was cut by 5 bases and J by 4 bases, with 14 bases left in between. Germline CDR1 is SQVTM and CDR2 is ANQGSEA.

V is TRBV7-9 and J is TRBJ1-4; TRBD1 matches at 7 bases. V dropped 11 bases and J dropped 7; count of bases not matched to a gene: 10. This CDR3 contains 13 residues. Germline CDR1 is SEHNR and CDR2 is FQNEAQ (reference sequence). The CDR3 sequence is CAFPDRAGEKLFF. CDR3 nucleotide sequence: TGTGCCTTTCCCGACAGGGCTGGTGAAAAACTGTTTTTT.

The table lists this clone with a few counts. The chain is built from TRBV11-2 and TRBJ1-2; possibly TRBD1 for D (6 bases). Trimming stripped 5 bases from V and 8 bases from J, with 15 bases between. Looked up from germline, CDR1 is SGHAT and CDR2 is FQNNGV. The CDR3 length is 13 residues. The CDR3 region is CASSPNRAWGYTF. CDR3 sequence (DNA): TGTGCCAGCAGCCCTAACAGGGCTTGGGGCTACACCTTC.

This clone was counted many times. In DNA, the CDR3 is TGTGCCAGCTCGGGGCGGGTCTCCGATTGGACGAACACCGGGGAGCTGTTTTTT. It is translated as CASSGRVSDWTNTGELFF. This sequence joins TRBV18 and TRBJ2-2; either TRBD1 or TRBD2 may supply D (5 bases each). The germline V gene encodes CDR1 KGHSH and CDR2 LQKENI. The CDR3 is 18 residues long. The V gene lost 6 bases and the J gene lost 0 bases, with 20 bases spanning the gap.

This clone was observed a few times. This chain links TRBV29-1 with TRBJ2-7; TRBD2 agrees at 11 bases. There are 14 residues in the CDR3. CDR1 and CDR2 (germline): SQVTM, ANQGSEA. Trimming cost V 6 bases and J 1 base; bases outside gene matches: 5. CDR3 region: CSVFGLAGSYEQYF. As DNA, the CDR3 is TGCAGCGTCTTCGGACTAGCGGGTTCCTACGAGCAGTACTTC.

There are a few counts of this clone. Other nucleotide sequences from this sample produce the same CDR3. The chain recombines TRBV5-1 with TRBJ1-2; 7 bases align to TRBD1. With 2 bases clipped from V and 4 bases from J, the junction kept 2 bases outside the gene matches. The CDR3 loop spans 13 amino acids. The V gene's germline CDR1 is SGHRS and CDR2 YFSETQ. The DNA for the CDR3 is TGCGCCAGCAGCTTAGAGGGGGCCTATGGCTACACCTTC. It is translated as CASSLEGAYGYTF.

This clone has a handful of counts. The gene calls are TRBV6-1 and TRBJ2-7; 9 positions agree with TRBD1. The CDR3 extends over 15 amino acids. Germline CDR1 MNHNS, CDR2 SASEGT. V lost 5 bases, J lost 4 bases, and 9 bases stayed unmatched. In DNA, the CDR3 is TGTGCCAGCAGTTCACCGGGACAGGGCAAGTACGAGCAGTACTTC. It specifies CASSSPGQGKYEQYF.

The J gene is TRBJ2-7, the V gene TRBV27, with D possibly being TRBD1 (5 bases). V lost 3 bases and J lost 4, with 10 bases in between. CDR1 and CDR2 (germline): MNHEY, SMNVEV (reference sequence). The CDR3 sequence is 13 residues long. CDR3 amino acids: CASSFIAGYEQYF. In DNA, the CDR3 is TGTGCCAGCAGTTTCATCGCAGGGTACGAGCAGTACTTC.

The chain carries TRBV6-5 and TRBJ1-2; TRBD1 matches at 8 bases. Unmatched junction bases numbered 4, after V lost 4 bases and J lost 12 bases. The CDR3 runs to 11 residues. Per the germline V gene, CDR1 is MNHEY and CDR2 is SVGAGI. CDR3 sequence (DNA): TGTGCCAGCAGTTCTGGACAGGGAAACACCTTC. The encoded protein is CASSSGQGNTF.

Here the CDR3 DNA reads TGTGCCAGCAGCCCCGGGGGCTTAGAGACCCAGTACTTC. It translates to CASSPGGLETQYF. The chain carries TRBV9 and TRBJ2-5; D is possibly TRBD1 or TRBD2 (6 bases each). CDR1 is SGDLS and CDR2 is YYNGEE in the germline V gene. V was shortened by 4 bases and J by 4 bases, with 11 bases between the two germline ends. The CDR3 length is 13 residues.

This rearrangement joins TRBV5-1 to TRBJ2-5; possible D gene TRBD2, 6 bases. This CDR3 contains 15 residues. CDR1 and CDR2 (germline): SGHRS, YFSETQ. Trimming cost V 2 bases and J 2 bases, with 13 bases left between them. The CDR3 region has the DNA TGCGCCAGCAGCTTAGCCGGGACTCATCAAGAGACCCAGTACTTC. Its protein product is CASSLAGTHQETQYF.

This clone appeared a few times. The chain combines TRBV4-1 with TRBJ1-2; D not certain. In germline, CDR1 is MGHRA, CDR2 YSYEKL. The germline V and J ends were trimmed by 1 base and 5 bases, with 5 bases remaining between them. CDR3 length: 12 amino acids. CDR3 coding DNA: TGCGCCAGCAGCCAAGCGGGGTATGGCTACACCTTC. Protein: CASSQAGYGYTF.

The V call is TRBV28, the J call TRBJ1-1; D is possibly TRBD1 (5 bases). The germline gives CDR1 MDHEN, CDR2 SYDVKM. The CDR3 extends over 12 amino acids. V lost 2 bases to trimming and J lost 7 bases, with 8 bases between them. CDR3: CASSLKTGEAFF. DNA of the CDR3: TGTGCCAGCAGTTTAAAAACAGGTGAAGCTTTCTTT.

Notes on this clone: The same CDR3 is also encoded by other DNA sequences in this sample. CDR3 sequence reads: CASSYSGETTDTQYF. As DNA, the CDR3 is TGTGCCAGCAGTTACTCGGGGGAGACCACAGATACGCAGTATTTT. The J gene is TRBJ2-3, the V gene TRBV6-5; D may match TRBD1 or TRBD2 (5 bases each). Germline V gene data show CDR1 as MNHEY and CDR2 as SVGAGI. Trimming cost V 0 bases and J 2 bases, with 9 bases left between them. This CDR3 comprises 15 residues.

The sample holds a few counts of this clone. The V call is TRBV5-1, the J call TRBJ2-7; tentative D call: TRBD1 (7 bases). The germline V gene encodes CDR1 SGHRS and CDR2 YFSETQ. The CDR3 loop spans 15 amino acids. Trimming took 7 bases from V and 2 from J, leaving 19 bases between them. CDR3 protein: CASQEGGTVAYEQYF. CDR3 sequence (DNA): TGCGCCAGCCAAGAAGGAGGGACAGTGGCCTACGAGCAGTACTTC.

There are a few counts of this clone. The chain joins TRBV10-3 to TRBJ1-2; no firm D call. The CDR3 is 15 residues long. The V end was cut by 2 bases, the J end by 1 base, with 11 bases between. Germline CDR1 ENHRY, CDR2 SYGVKD. The CDR3 spells CAISEVQTINYGYTF. The CDR3 nucleotides read TGTGCCATCAGTGAGGTGCAGACTATTAACTATGGCTACACCTTC.

This clone was picked up a small number of times. This chain links TRBV7-6 with TRBJ2-1; D may be TRBD2 (6 bases). CDR3 length: 15 amino acids. Trimming took off 6 bases at V and 4 bases at J, with 16 bases between the two ends. Germline V gene data show CDR1 as SGHVS and CDR2 as FNYEAQ. The CDR3 sequence: CASRPGAGYYNEQFF. As DNA, the CDR3 is TGTGCCAGCAGGCCGGGAGCGGGCTATTACAATGAGCAGTTCTTC.

J is TRBJ2-7 and V is TRBV7-2; 8 positions agree with TRBD2. Germline V gene sequence: CDR1 SGHTA, CDR2 FQGNSA. The CDR3 runs 16 residues. V lost 5 bases, J lost 1 base, and 10 bases stayed unmatched. CDR3 DNA: TGTGCCAGCAGCCTGGGGGCCGCGGGAGGTTCCTACGAGCAGTACTTC. This translates into CASSLGAAGGSYEQYF. Looking up the rest from reference TRBV7-2 and TRBJ2-7 gives the full variable domain: GAGVSQSPSNKVTEKGKDVELRCDPISGHTALYWYRQSLGQGLEFLIYFQGNSAPDKSGLPSDRFSAERTGGSVSTLTIQRTQQEDSAVYLCASSLGAAGGSYEQYFGPGTRLTVT.